This entry lists 5 T cell receptor beta chains sequenced from one sample in a study of blood T cell repertoires in COVID-19. The protocol was immunoSEQ multiplex PCR, while the TCRdb copy is restricted to in-frame clones and leaves out a portion. The sample holds 150,000 or so clones, approximately 91% seen once. Source material: peripheral blood. These receptors were taken from a man aged 18 to 29 with acute or convalescent COVID-19.

The V call is TRBV6-5, the J call TRBJ2-1; 7 positions match TRBD1. The germline V gene has CDR1 MNHEY and CDR2 SVGAGI. This CDR3 spans 14 amino acids. Losses at the gene ends were 2 bases for V and 6 bases for J; bases not matched to a gene: 4. CDR3 in amino acids: CASSYLDRPNEQFF. CDR3 coding DNA: TGTGCCAGCAGTTACCTGGACAGGCCCAATGAGCAGTTCTTC.

This clone appeared a single time. The chain combines TRBV2 with TRBJ2-1; TRBD1 matches at 11 bases. This CDR3 is 17 amino acids long. In germline, CDR1 is SNHLY, CDR2 FYNNEI. The trim removed 5 bases at V and 2 bases at J, leaving 8 bases unmatched. For the CDR3, the DNA is TGTGCCAGCAGTACCCCACCGGGACAGGGGGCCTACAATGAGCAGTTCTTC. It yields the protein CASSTPPGQGAYNEQFF. The full variable domain, its missing parts supplied by reference TRBV2 and TRBJ2-1, is EPEVTQTPSHQVTQMGQEVILRCVPISNHLYFYWYRQILGQKVEFLVSFYNNEISEKSEIFDDQFSVERPDGSNFTLKIRSTKLEDSAMYFCASSTPPGQGAYNEQFFGPGTRLTVL.

This clone was counted a single time. The CDR3, as DNA: TGTGCCAGCAGCGTTTTAGCGGATGAAACCAATGAGCAGTTCTTC. It translates to CASSVLADETNEQFF. The chain is built from TRBV9 and TRBJ2-1; weak D call: TRBD2 (6 bases). Between the trimmed V and J ends, which lost 2 bases and 6 bases, there was a span of 15 bases. The CDR3 sequence is 15 residues long. Germline CDR1 reads SGDLS; CDR2 reads YYNGEE.

V and J are TRBV5-4 and TRBJ1-2, with a possible D match to TRBD1 (6 bases). The CDR3 extends over 15 amino acids. The germline CDR1 and CDR2 sequences are SGHNT and YYREEE (reference sequence). The V gene lost 0 bases and the J gene lost 4 bases, with 13 bases spanning the gap. The CDR3 DNA follows: TGTGCCAGCAGCTTGGAGGGGGTAGTAAGCTATGGCTACACCTTC. Translating gives CASSLEGVVSYGYTF. The complete variable domain, with remaining parts taken from reference TRBV5-4 and TRBJ1-2, reads ETGVTQSPTHLIKTRGQQVTLRCSSQSGHNTVSWYQQALGQGPQFIFQYYREEENGRGNFPPRFSGLQFPNYSSELNVNALELDDSALYLCASSLEGVVSYGYTFGSGTRLTVV.

The chain couples TRBV6-4 to TRBJ2-3; TRBD1 agrees at 9 bases. The CDR3 is 17 amino acids. Germline V gene lookup returns CDR1 MRHNA and CDR2 SNTAGT. Trimming removed 0 bases from V and 6 bases from J; junction bases left unmatched: 10. The CDR3 DNA follows: TGTGCCAGCAGTGACTCGACCAGGACAGGGGTTTTGGATACGCAGTATTTT. Its translation is CASSDSTRTGVLDTQYF.